This T cell receptor (beta chain) originates from a study of vaccination and CD4 T cells after COVID-19. This CDR3 is 15 amino acids long. Trimming cost V 4 bases and J 4 bases, with 15 bases left between them. CDR1 and CDR2 (germline): MNHEY, SVGAGI. Specified treatment: roughly 10-day PBMC culture with coronavirus spike peptide pools or control peptides (ViraFEST assay). As regards this clonotype: The antigen is not known.

Cultured CD4+ T cell DNA was sequenced using the Oncomine TCR Beta short-read assay. TCRdb called the PCR reads again in MiXCR, with one record for every CDR3 protein. The data contain 13,000 or so distinct CDR3 sequences, more than 55% of them singletons. This chain uses TRBV6-5 with TRBJ2-3, with a weak D call TRBD1 (7 bases). This TCR derives from a human donor who had recovered from COVID-19. Sequencing used CD4+ T cells from blood, cultured in vitro. The CDR3 DNA reads as TGTGCCAGCAGTTCCACACAGGGGAGGCCAGATACGCAGTATTTT. Amino acid sequence: CASSSTQGRPDTQYF.